Here is one TCR beta chain with its context. Its antigen is not yet known. One base away there is no much larger clone; base qualities are not given. The cohort consisted of more than 650 healthy bone marrow donors. Cohort members were all nominally healthy when sampled, although unrecorded immune exposures were likely present. The donor was CMV seronegative and belonged to the group of 350 to 400 seronegative cohort members. A peripheral blood sample was collected from each donor, and TCR beta sequencing was performed on peripheral blood mononuclear cells. Genomic DNA was extracted from the blood cell samples with the Qiagen DNeasy Blood Extraction Kit. Receptor amplification or capture employed the immunoSEQ multiplex PCR assay. For the multiplex PCR, a mixture combining 60 forward primers for TCR Vbeta segments and 13 reverse primers for TCR Jbeta segments was used. A multiplex PCR assay on genomic DNA amplified the CDR3 region of rearranged TCR beta genes. The Illumina HiSeq System was used to sequence the amplified TCR beta libraries as 87-base-pair reads. The authors processed their data as follows. A later analysis tallied 75 million to 95 million unique TCR beta chains across the roughly 610 repertoires, and 10 million to 11 million of those chains were shared by two or more donors. Raw reads were error-corrected and collapsed into unique sequences with a nearest-neighbor algorithm that merged closely related sequences to remove PCR and sequencing errors. Alignment of CDR3 sequences to IMGT reference sequences was used to assign V, D and J gene segments. Each retained sequence needed at least a six-nucleotide match to both a V gene segment and a J gene segment. A rearrangement counted as productive if the CDR3 had no stop codons and remained in frame with V and J, and every other rearrangement counted as non-productive. Following IMGT convention, CDR3 was defined as the stretch from the second conserved V-encoded cysteine to the conserved J-encoded phenylalanine. In an earlier analysis of around 540 of the donors, sequences lacking an unambiguous match to a single V gene segment were excluded. An earlier analysis of 500 to 600 of the donors classified V segments as functional when productive rearrangements were above 56.7% and as segregating when the standard deviation between donors was above 5%. To diagnose cytomegalovirus status from the catalog of TCR beta chain sequences, a statistical classification framework was built. In a later analysis, TCR nucleotide sequences were compared against IMGT/GENE-DB human TR gene sequences so that V and J genes could be assigned. Using the TCRdist pipeline, a later analysis assigned CDR3 sequences along with most-parsimonious VDJ recombination scenarios. A later analysis defined each TCR beta chain by its CDR3 amino acid sequence plus V-gene family, and excluded reads lacking a unique V-gene family. As a way to deal with suspected cross-contamination and a sequencing artifact, a later analysis dropped hundreds of nucleotide sequences that were highly shared and had low generation probability. For each public chain, a later analysis derived a clonal expansion index from normalized ranks of inferred template counts within each repertoire. In a later analysis, generation probabilities were computed with a VDJ recombination model fitted to out-of-frame rearrangements, and the resulting probabilities were checked against IGoR. In a later analysis, TCR-TCR, TCR-HLA and TCR-CMV co-occurrence was scored with hypergeometric tests, and a repertoire-size bias correction was applied to TCR pairs. To estimate false discovery rates, a later analysis permuted the HLA or CMV assignments 20 times. In a later analysis, co-occurring TCRs were grouped using DBSCAN, and TCRdist sequence similarity was added for clustering within HLA-allele-positive subsets. For co-occurrence clustering, repertoires with fewer than 30,000 or more than 120,000 public chains were excluded, along with roughly five repertoires with anomalous nucleotide sharing. The table comes from immuneACCESS by way of TCRdb, which keeps in-frame sequences with V and J called. Part of the clones is missing from these tables; in studies checked, under half for an unresolved V gene and the rest for unknown reasons. That table gives V, J and clone size, and the DNA gave D and trimming. Recorded for this sample are around 130,000 clones; 84% of them occurred a single time. In total, the top ten clones hold under 3.5% of the sample.

CDR1 and CDR2 were assigned from the germline V gene (reference sequence) as DFQATT and SNEGSKA. Including the terminal cysteine and phenylalanine, the CDR3 comprises 11 residues. This entry keeps only the CDR3 DNA: 33 bases, framed from base 1. Relative to germline, V is 8 bases shorter and J is 7 bases shorter, with 14 bases between their ends. The sample originates from a study of cytomegalovirus exposure and HLA in healthy donors (dated by TCRdb to about 2017). Describing the broader study: An earlier analysis of several hundred of the donors reported 276 Gb of sequence data and 90 million to 120 million unique TCR beta sequences obtained from 150 million to 200 million T cells. Around 300 gigabases of sequencing data and tens of millions of unique TCR sequences were included in an early release covering about 620 HLA-typed donors. Of the roughly 390 genotyped donors, 75% to 85% were placed in the genetic ancestry cluster associated with self-reported Caucasian donors. The study was designed to test whether signatures of past pathogen exposure could be identified by cataloging public T cell receptors. The study used immunosequencing to profile the T cell repertoires of under 700 subjects and linked those repertoires to cytomegalovirus serostatus. A separate validation cohort of over a hundred different subjects was used in addition to the approximately 610-subject first cohort. High-throughput TCR immunosequencing, statistical association of individual TCRs with disease status, and machine learning were combined to predict cytomegalovirus infection status. A later analysis re-analyzed previously published TCR beta repertoires from 500 to 700 donors and added high-resolution HLA genotyping to study TCR occurrence patterns. In the later analysis, no new phenotypic data were used to find candidate immune exposures; instead, reliance was placed on TCR beta sequences and their occurrence across donors. To decide whether each TCR beta V gene segment behaved as functional or pseudogenic, an earlier analysis of approximately 600 of the donors relied on high-throughput TCR beta sequencing. Donor age, sex, ethnicity and CMV serostatus were collected together with the repertoire data. In a later genetic analysis, genome-wide SNP genotypes for about three fifths of the roughly 670 donors were used, and that subset was treated as a discovery cohort. Every repertoire in the discovery cohort had been generated on one and the same sequencing platform. HLA typing included class I and class II loci at four-digit resolution. Typing coverage varied by locus: 629-630 donors for A, B, C, DRB1 and DQB1; about 520 for DQA1; about 600 for DPA1; around 490 for DPB1. Five DR-DQ haplotypes were treated as single units for association and clustering because of strong linkage in the cohort. Among around 400 genotyped donors of the cohort, an average of around 250,000 unique TCR beta nucleotide sequences was sequenced per donor, of which about 18% were non-productive.

Summary of the overall study and its limitations: In the study, 150 to 200 TCR beta chains were listed as associated with cytomegalovirus. The classifier was reported to diagnose cytomegalovirus status with high specificity and sensitivity in both the original and validation cohorts. While some public TCRs were present in many individuals, most TCR sequences turned up only very rarely across donors. In an earlier analysis of 500 to 650 of the donors, most TCR beta V segments appeared in productive rearrangements about 87% or about 30% of the time, broadly matching IMGT annotations. Because the 87-base-pair reads could not distinguish some IMGT-functional V segments, including TRBV6-2 and TRBV6-3, those segments were excluded. Several of the top co-occurrence clusters appeared to be linked to parvovirus B19, influenza, CMV and Epstein-Barr virus, according to a later analysis. A further reported finding was that TCR beta sequences accurately predicted the HLA-A and HLA-B alleles for most subjects in the first cohort. For the cohort, immune exposure information was limited to CMV serostatus. When HLA alleles, especially DR and DQ, strongly co-occurred, TCR associations were difficult to assign to individual alleles. According to the authors, the approach could potentially be generalized to other disease states and immunological phenotypes. In a later analysis, HLA-associated TCR beta chains showed more clonal expansion and lower generation probabilities than non-associated chains that were equally common. A later analysis found that TCR association rates varied across HLA loci, with DRB1 alleles showing the most associated TCRs and HLA-C alleles the fewest. In a later analysis, most CMV-associated TCR beta chains were found to appear HLA-restricted, with HLA associations seemingly driven largely by CMV exposure. This cohort had only TCR beta chains sequenced, and the lack of alpha or paired-chain data limited which features could be detected. A cluster of highly shared sequence variants was judged likely to represent a technical artifact of the sequencing pipeline. Three of the identified cytomegalovirus-associated TCR beta chains were confirmed in vitro to be specific for cytomegalovirus antigens. HLA typing was unavailable for some donors at each locus, so association tests used only the typed subset. At a false discovery rate of 0.05, a later analysis linked 16,951 TCR beta sequences to specific HLA alleles. A later genetic analysis reported fewer N-insertions in productive TCRs among donors in an Asian-associated ancestry cluster than the roughly 700-donor mean. An association between a missense DCLRE1C variant and V-gene and J-gene trimming of TCR beta chains was found in a later genetic analysis and replicated in an independent cohort. Roughly uniform sequencing depth across donors was assumed in presence/absence analyses, although this assumption may not hold. Because counts were too low, seventeen rarely observed V segments, including chromosome 9 orphons, were excluded from the earlier analysis of some 540 of the donors. Linkage disequilibrium might explain the correlated functional status among segregating V segments, but an unknown experimental factor could not be excluded.

Sequencing was performed on PBMCs. This chain joins TRBV20-1 to TRBJ2-5, and perhaps TRBD1 as D gene, on 5 matching bases. The TCR originated in a man between 50 and 59 years old in good health and CMV-seronegative. CDR3 sequence: CSPSQGATQYF. The nucleotide sequence is TGCAGTCCCTCCCAAGGGGCGACCCAGTACTTC.